This is a list of T cell receptor beta chains from one sample in a study of cytomegalovirus exposure and HLA in healthy donors. The protocol was immunoSEQ multiplex PCR, while the TCRdb copy is restricted to in-frame clones and leaves out a portion. The sample consists of 120,000 to 150,000 clones, 60% to 80% of them appearing once. Material for sequencing was PBMCs. Receptors originate from a male donor in good health and CMV-seronegative. Both conserved end residues are trimmed from each CDR3. Fields, in order: clone size, V gene, CDR3 protein. Some rows have no size entry. The others give once, few or many, or a class for an expanded clone.

- | TRBV6-5 | ASRRGQGAYEQY
few | TRBV4-3 | ASSQDRLAGGQGEQF
- | TRBV29-1 | SVSGTGGLDTEAF
- | TRBV7-2 | ASSTSVASGANVLT
- | TRBV5-4 | ASSLGAVQAQY
- | TRBV7-9 | ASSTRTEGRGTQY
- | TRBV7-2 | ASSRTTGSGGYT
- | TRBV2 | ASSEKGAGYGYT
- | TRBV2 | GGRLEETQY
- | TRBV4-2 | ASSQESDRGLTEKLF
- | TRBV18 | ASSPETGWRTEAF
- | TRBV25-1 | ASRGGYNEKLF
- | TRBV4-1 | ASSQDGGERSYEQY
- | TRBV29-1 | SVSHGTGNTEAF
- | TRBV5-4 | ASSETGRGMNTEAF
- | TRBV6-5 | ASSQGVSYEQY
- | TRBV19 | ASTLTGQLNGANVLT
- | TRBV28 | ASSLRTYNSPLH
few | TRBV6-5 | ASRSGGTEAF
- | TRBV10-3 | AISGAPGQDSNQPQH
- | TRBV5-1 | ASSLDPRGSSYEQY
- | TRBV11-2 | ASSWGRGQTEAF
few | TRBV4-1 | ASSQDLQRVRVAYEQY
- | TRBV5-1 | ASSLSGNNEQF
- | TRBV5-5 | ASSLASGQGMETQY
few | TRBV9 | ASSVGRASEADTQY
- | TRBV6-1 | ASSEALNRGYT